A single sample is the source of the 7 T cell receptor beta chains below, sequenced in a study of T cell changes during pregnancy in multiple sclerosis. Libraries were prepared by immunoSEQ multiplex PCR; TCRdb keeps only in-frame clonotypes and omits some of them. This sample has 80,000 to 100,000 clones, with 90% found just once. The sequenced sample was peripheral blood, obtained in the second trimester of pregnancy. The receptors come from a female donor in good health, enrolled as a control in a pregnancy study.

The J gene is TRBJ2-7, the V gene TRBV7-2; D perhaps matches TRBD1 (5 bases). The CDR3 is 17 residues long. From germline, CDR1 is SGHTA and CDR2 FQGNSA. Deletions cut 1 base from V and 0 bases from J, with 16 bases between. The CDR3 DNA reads TGTGCCAGCAGCTTAGGGGCAGGGCGTCAGTACTCCTACGAGCAGTACTTC. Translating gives CASSLGAGRQYSYEQYF.

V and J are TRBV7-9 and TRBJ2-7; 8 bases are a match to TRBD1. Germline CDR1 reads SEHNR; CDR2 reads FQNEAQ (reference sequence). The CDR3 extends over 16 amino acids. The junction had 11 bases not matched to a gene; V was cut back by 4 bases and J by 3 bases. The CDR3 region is CASSSQDRGLHYEQYF. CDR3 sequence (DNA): TGTGCCAGCAGCTCCCAAGACAGGGGACTTCACTACGAGCAGTACTTC.

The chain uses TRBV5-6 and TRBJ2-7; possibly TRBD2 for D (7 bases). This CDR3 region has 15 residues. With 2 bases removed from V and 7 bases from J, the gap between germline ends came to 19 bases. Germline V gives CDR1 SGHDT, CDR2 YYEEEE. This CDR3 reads CASSFRGATRGEQYF. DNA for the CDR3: TGTGCCAGCAGCTTCCGGGGGGCTACGAGGGGGGAGCAGTACTTC.

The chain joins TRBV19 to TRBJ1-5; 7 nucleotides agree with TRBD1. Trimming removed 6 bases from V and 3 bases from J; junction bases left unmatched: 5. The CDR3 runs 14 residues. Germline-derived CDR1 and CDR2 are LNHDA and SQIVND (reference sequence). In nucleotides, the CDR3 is TGTGCCAGTAGCCCCGGGACAGACAATCAGCCCCAGCATTTT. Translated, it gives CASSPGTDNQPQHF.

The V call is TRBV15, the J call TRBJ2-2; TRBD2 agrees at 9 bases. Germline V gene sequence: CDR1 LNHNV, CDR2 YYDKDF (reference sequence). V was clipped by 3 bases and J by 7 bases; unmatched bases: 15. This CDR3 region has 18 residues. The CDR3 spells CATSSGTSGSLGGGELFF. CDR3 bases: TGTGCCACCAGCAGTGGTACTAGCGGGTCCCTCGGGGGCGGGGAGCTGTTTTTT.

DNA for the CDR3: TGTGCCAGCAGCCAAGTTAACAGGGCGACTGGCTACACCTTC. This gives the protein CASSQVNRATGYTF. The chain combines TRBV14 with TRBJ1-2; D possibly corresponds to TRBD1 (6 bases). The V gene lost 1 base and the J gene lost 7 bases, with 13 bases spanning the gap. CDR3 length: 14 residues. Germline V CDR1 and CDR2: SGHDN, FVKESK.

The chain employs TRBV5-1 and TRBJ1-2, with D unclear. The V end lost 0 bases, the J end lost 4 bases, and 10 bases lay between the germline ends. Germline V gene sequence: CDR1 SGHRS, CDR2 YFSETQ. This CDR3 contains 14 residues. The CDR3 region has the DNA TGCGCCAGCAGCTTGGCCTTAGAGCCCTATGGCTACACCTTC. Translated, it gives CASSLALEPYGYTF. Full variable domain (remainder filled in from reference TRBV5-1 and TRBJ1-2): KAGVTQTPRYLIKTRGQQVTLSCSPISGHRSVSWYQQTPGQGLQFLFEYFSETQRNKGNFPGRFSGRQFSNSRSEMNVSTLELGDSALYLCASSLALEPYGYTFGSGTRLTVV.